Presented here are 26 T cell receptor beta chains from one specimen sequenced in a study of blood T cell repertoires in COVID-19 (dated by TCRdb to about 2020). The method behind the library was the immunoSEQ multiplex PCR assay. TCRdb obtained this table from immuneACCESS and retained in-frame rearrangements with V and J assigned. These tables miss some clones; where compared with another copy, unresolved V genes account for less than half of the shortfall, and the remainder is unexplained. Present in this sample are about 34,000 clones, around 75% of which were seen just once. Under 15% of the sample comes from the top ten. Sequencing used peripheral blood. Receptors originate from a man older than 75 with active or convalescent COVID-19.

The chain uses TRBV28 and TRBJ1-2; D is perhaps TRBD1 (5 bases). The CDR3 sequence is 14 residues long. Germline CDR1 reads MDHEN; CDR2 reads SYDVKM. V was shortened by 5 bases and J by 1 base, with 11 bases between the two germline ends. CDR3 bases: TGTGCCAGCAGTCCCGACAGTTATAACTATGGCTACACCTTC. Protein sequence: CASSPDSYNYGYTF.

The V call is TRBV2, the J call TRBJ2-3, with TRBD1 matching 8 bases. From germline, CDR1 is SNHLY and CDR2 FYNNEI. V shed 6 bases, J shed 6 bases, and the junction held 2 bases outside the gene matches. This CDR3 is built from 12 residues. The CDR3 spells CASSDRGDTQYF. CDR3 DNA: TGTGCCAGCAGCGACAGGGGTGATACGCAGTATTTT.

This sequence joins TRBV5-5 and TRBJ2-5, with 8 nucleotides matching TRBD1. CDR3 length: 15 residues. Germline CDR1 SGHKS, CDR2 YYEKEE (reference sequence). V lost 4 bases to trimming and J lost 2 bases; unmatched junction nucleotides: 7. CDR3 in amino acids: CASSKTGQAQETQYF. CDR3 nucleotides: TGTGCCAGCAGCAAAACGGGACAGGCACAAGAGACCCAGTACTTC.

The J gene is TRBJ1-5, the V gene TRBV2; 9 nucleotides align to TRBD1. V lost 5 bases and J lost 5; bases outside the gene matches: 7. This CDR3 comprises 15 residues. From germline, CDR1 is SNHLY and CDR2 FYNNEI. The CDR3 bases are TGTGCCAGCAGTCTACGGACAGGGGTAGATCAGCCCCAGCATTTT. This gives the protein CASSLRTGVDQPQHF.

The chain has TRBV3-1 (or the pseudogene TRBV3-2) and TRBJ1-1, with TRBD1 matching over 11 bases. V gave up 4 bases and J gave up 4 bases; unmatched junction bases: 8. CDR3 length: 16 amino acids. The germline CDR1 and CDR2 sequences are LGHDT and YNNKEL (reference sequence). CDR3 nucleotides: TGTGCCAGCAGCCTCGGACAGGGGGCGTTGGGCACTGAAGCTTTCTTT. It codes for CASSLGQGALGTEAFF.

The chain carries TRBV11-2 and TRBJ1-2; no definite D call. Germline CDR1 reads SGHAT; CDR2 reads FQNNGV. Trimming removed 1 base at V and 7 bases at J, with 13 bases between. The CDR3 length is 14 residues. Written as DNA, the CDR3 is TGTGCCAGCAGCTTAGGCGGAGGTTTCGGTGGCTACACCTTC. Its protein is CASSLGGGFGGYTF.

The rearrangement joins TRBV28 to TRBJ2-5, with 9 bases aligning to TRBD1. Unmatched junction bases numbered 3, after V lost 8 bases and J lost 14 bases. Per the germline V gene, CDR1 is MDHEN and CDR2 is SYDVKM. CDR3 size: 9 residues. For the CDR3, the DNA is TGTGCCAGCGGGACAGGGAGTTACTTC. It encodes CASGTGSYF.

Here the CDR3 reads CASSQGGPRYNEQFF. In DNA form, the CDR3 reads TGTGCCAGCAGCCAAGGAGGTCCGCGGTACAATGAGCAGTTCTTC. This chain joins TRBV14 and TRBJ2-1; D call uncertain. Germline V gene data show CDR1 as SGHDN and CDR2 as FVKESK. V was trimmed by 1 base and J by 4 bases, leaving 11 bases between them. The CDR3 loop spans 15 amino acids.

The CDR3 is CASSFGLAGVSETQYF. The CDR3 bases are TGTGCCAGCAGTTTCGGTCTAGCGGGAGTCTCTGAGACCCAGTACTTC. The rearrangement links TRBV28 to TRBJ2-5, with 10 bases that match TRBD2. This CDR3 has 16 amino acids. CDR1 and CDR2 (germline): MDHEN, SYDVKM. With V trimmed by 3 bases and J by 5 bases, 9 bases remained unmatched.

The chain joins TRBV6-6 to TRBJ2-2; D is unclear. The CDR3 has 12 residues. V lost 0 bases and J 10 bases, leaving 6 bases between the germline ends. CDR1 and CDR2 (germline): MNHNY, SVGAGI (reference sequence). CDR3 DNA sequence: TGTGCCAGCAGTTACTCGTTAGTGGAGCTGTTTTTT. As protein: CASSYSLVELFF.

This clone was observed a single time. The rearrangement uses TRBV25-1 and TRBJ2-7; tentative D call: TRBD2 (6 bases). Germline lookup yields CDR1 MGHDK and CDR2 SYGVNS. This CDR3 comprises 14 residues. V was trimmed by 3 bases and J by 5 bases, leaving 14 bases between them. For the CDR3, the DNA is TGTGCCAGCAGTGACGGGGGTACTGGACACGAGCAGTACTTC. Translation: CASSDGGTGHEQYF.

The chain has TRBV29-1 and TRBJ2-3, with D possibly TRBD2 on 6 matching bases. Trimming took off 3 bases at V and 3 bases at J, with 13 bases between the two ends. The CDR3 has 14 amino acids. Germline values: CDR1 SQVTM, CDR2 ANQGSEA. The CDR3 sequence: CSVEEGRGTDTQYF. CDR3 nucleotide sequence: TGCAGCGTTGAGGAGGGGCGCGGGACAGATACGCAGTATTTT.

The chain has TRBV28 and TRBJ2-3; TRBD2 agrees at 10 bases. V was clipped by 6 bases and J by 5 bases; unmatched bases: 20. This CDR3 has 19 amino acids. Looked up from germline, CDR1 is MDHEN and CDR2 is SYDVKM. CDR3 nucleotide sequence: TGTGCCAGCAGCGACAGGACAAGCGGGAGGGGTTCATGGGAAGATACGCAGTATTTT. Its translation: CASSDRTSGRGSWEDTQYF.

The chain combines TRBV15 with TRBJ2-1, with TRBD2 identical over 9 bases. The ends lost 3 bases at V and 8 bases at J; junction bases unmatched: 14. CDR1 and CDR2 from the germline V gene are LNHNV and YYDKDF (reference sequence). The CDR3 is 17 amino acids. The CDR3 loop reads CATSRARTGTSLDEQFF. The CDR3 DNA sequence: TGTGCCACCAGCAGGGCCAGGACCGGGACTAGCCTGGATGAGCAGTTCTTC.

This chain joins TRBV14 and TRBJ2-2; 9 bases are a match to TRBD2. The germline V gene encodes CDR1 SGHDN and CDR2 FVKESK. This CDR3 comprises 15 residues. V dropped 4 bases and J dropped 8; count of bases not matched to a gene: 8. CDR3 DNA sequence: TGTGCCAGCAGCCCGAGGTCTACTAGCGGGGGGGAGCTGTTTTTT. Its translation is CASSPRSTSGGELFF.

The chain has TRBV10-3 and TRBJ2-3; D ambiguous. Trimming shortened V by 7 bases and J by 3 bases, and 14 bases separated the two germline ends. Germline CDR1 is ENHRY and CDR2 is SYGVKD. The CDR3 sequence is 14 residues long. CDR3 sequence (DNA): TGTGCCATCACCCCAGGCGATGGGACAGATACGCAGTATTTT. Amino acid sequence: CAITPGDGTDTQYF.

A single count supports this clone. The chain couples TRBV14 to TRBJ1-3, with D unclear. This CDR3 contains 13 residues. CDR1 and CDR2 (germline): SGHDN, FVKESK. The germline V and J ends were trimmed by 4 bases and 7 bases, with 11 bases remaining between them. CDR3 nucleotide sequence: TGTGCCAGCAGCCGCCGGATAGCGAACACCATATATTTT. Protein: CASSRRIANTIYF.

Only one count was recorded for this clone. The rearrangement links TRBV5-1 to TRBJ2-5, with 8 bases fitting TRBD1. After removal of 2 bases from V and 3 bases from J, the junction contained 3 bases not matched to a gene. The CDR3 covers 14 residues. From germline, CDR1 is SGHRS and CDR2 YFSETQ. CDR3 coding DNA: TGCGCCAGCAGCTTACAGGACAGGGAAGAGACCCAGTACTTC. Protein: CASSLQDREETQYF.

This clone has only a few counts. V gene TRBV27 combines with J gene TRBJ2-2, with 13 bases fitting TRBD2. Trimming cost V 9 bases and J 6 bases; bases outside gene matches: 10. Germline V gives CDR1 MNHEY, CDR2 SMNVEV (reference sequence). The CDR3 runs to 16 residues. In DNA form, the CDR3 reads TGTGCCAGTTCCATCGGACTAGCGGGAGAGCCCGGGGAGCTGTTTTTT. The encoded protein is CASSIGLAGEPGELFF.

The chain recombines TRBV5-1 with TRBJ2-3; 8 bases map to TRBD1. Germline V gives CDR1 SGHRS, CDR2 YFSETQ. J lost 2 bases, V lost 4 bases, and 12 bases had no gene match. CDR3 length: 17 residues. CDR3 residues: CASSQYNGQGYTDTQYF. The DNA of the CDR3 is TGCGCCAGCAGCCAATATAATGGACAGGGCTACACAGATACGCAGTATTTT.

This clone was seen more than once but under ten times. The CDR3 spells CASSTSADRGDYGYTF. CDR3 coding DNA: TGTGCCAGCAGCACAAGCGCGGACAGGGGGGACTATGGCTACACCTTC. This chain joins TRBV5-4 and TRBJ1-2, with 10 bases lining up with TRBD1. CDR1 is SGHNT, CDR2 YYREEE, per germline (reference sequence). The CDR3 consists of 16 residues. The trim removed 4 bases at V and 3 bases at J, leaving 9 bases unmatched.

The rearrangement links TRBV6-5 to TRBJ2-1; the match to TRBD2 covers 10 bases. The CDR3 has 15 amino acids. CDR1 MNHEY and CDR2 SVGAGI come from the germline V gene. The ends lost 5 bases at V and 9 bases at J; junction bases unmatched: 10. CDR3 bases: TGTGCCAGCAGTACTACTAGCGGGGTAGGGGGTGAGCAGTTCTTC. Amino acid sequence: CASSTTSGVGGEQFF.

The chain carries TRBV5-1 and TRBJ1-1; the match to TRBD1 covers 8 bases. J lost 4 bases, V lost 0 bases, and 8 bases had no gene match. CDR3 size: 16 residues. In germline, CDR1 is SGHRS, CDR2 YFSETQ. The CDR3 is CASSLEAGGASTEAFF. The CDR3 bases are TGCGCCAGCAGCTTGGAGGCAGGGGGCGCATCCACTGAAGCTTTCTTT.

This clone was seen only once. V is TRBV5-4 and J is TRBJ2-4, with 14 bases aligning to TRBD2. The CDR3 length is 16 residues. Trimming cost V 4 bases and J 7 bases; bases outside gene matches: 7. The germline V gene encodes CDR1 SGHNT and CDR2 YYREEE (reference sequence). The CDR3 spells CASSPGTSGSENIQYF. In nucleotides, the CDR3 is TGTGCCAGCAGCCCCGGGACTAGCGGGAGCGAGAACATTCAGTACTTC.

This rearrangement joins TRBV11-2 to TRBJ2-1, with 8 bases lining up with TRBD2. J gave up 0 bases and V 2 bases, and 0 bases lay outside the gene matches. This CDR3 is 15 amino acids long. Germline CDR1 is SGHAT and CDR2 is FQNNGV. The CDR3 bases are TGTGCCAGCAGCTTACTAGCGGGCTCCTACAATGAGCAGTTCTTC. Translated, it gives CASSLLAGSYNEQFF. Drawing the rest from reference TRBV11-2 and TRBJ2-1, the complete variable domain is EAGVAQSPRYKIIEKRQSVAFWCNPISGHATLYWYQQILGQGPKLLIQFQNNGVVDDSQLPKDRFSAERLKGVDSTLKIQPAKLEDSAVYLCASSLLAGSYNEQFFGPGTRLTVL.

This chain uses TRBV28 with TRBJ1-2, with 7 bases matching TRBD1. Trimming took 2 bases from V and 3 from J; bases not matched to a gene: 3. The CDR3 is 14 amino acids. Germline CDR1 MDHEN, CDR2 SYDVKM. CDR3 amino acids: CASSLRGTDYGYTF. The CDR3 region has the DNA TGTGCCAGCAGTTTACGTGGGACAGACTATGGCTACACCTTC.